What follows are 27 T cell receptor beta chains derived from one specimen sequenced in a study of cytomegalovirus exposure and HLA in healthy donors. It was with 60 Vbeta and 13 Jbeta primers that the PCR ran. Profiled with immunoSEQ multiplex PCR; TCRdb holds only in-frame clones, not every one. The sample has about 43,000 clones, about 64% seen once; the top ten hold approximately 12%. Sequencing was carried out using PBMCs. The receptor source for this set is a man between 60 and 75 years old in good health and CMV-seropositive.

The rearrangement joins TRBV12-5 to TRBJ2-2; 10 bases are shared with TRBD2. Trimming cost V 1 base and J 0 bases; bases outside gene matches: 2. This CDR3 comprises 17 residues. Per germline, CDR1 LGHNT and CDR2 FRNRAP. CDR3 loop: CASGLELAGPNTGELFF. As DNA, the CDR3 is TGTGCTAGTGGTTTGGAACTAGCGGGACCGAACACCGGGGAGCTGTTTTTT.

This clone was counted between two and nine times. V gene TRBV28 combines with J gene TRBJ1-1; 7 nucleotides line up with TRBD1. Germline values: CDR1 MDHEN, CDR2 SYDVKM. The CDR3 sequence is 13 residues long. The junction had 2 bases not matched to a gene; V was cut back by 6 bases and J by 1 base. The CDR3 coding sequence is TGTGCCAGCAGCTGGACAGGGAACACTGAAGCTTTCTTT. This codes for CASSWTGNTEAFF. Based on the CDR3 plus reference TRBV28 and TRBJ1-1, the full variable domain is DVKVTQSSRYLVKRTGEKVFLECVQDMDHENMFWYRQDPGLGLRLIYFSYDVKMKEKGDIPEGYSVSREKKERFSLILESASTNQTSMYLCASSWTGNTEAFFGQGTRLTVV.

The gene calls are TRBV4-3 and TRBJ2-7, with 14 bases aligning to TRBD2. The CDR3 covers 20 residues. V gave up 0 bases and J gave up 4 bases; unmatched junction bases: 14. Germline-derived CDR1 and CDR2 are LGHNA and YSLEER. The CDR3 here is CASSQDPPGTSGRAWYEQYF. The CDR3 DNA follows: TGCGCCAGCAGCCAAGACCCTCCCGGGACTAGCGGGAGAGCCTGGTACGAGCAGTACTTC.

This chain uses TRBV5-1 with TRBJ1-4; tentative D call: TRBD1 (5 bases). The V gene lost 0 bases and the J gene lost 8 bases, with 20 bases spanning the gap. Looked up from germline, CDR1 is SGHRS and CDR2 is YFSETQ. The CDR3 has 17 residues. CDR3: CASSLEGSGDGPEKLFF. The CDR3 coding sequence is TGCGCCAGCAGCTTGGAGGGGAGCGGGGATGGCCCCGAAAAACTGTTTTTT.

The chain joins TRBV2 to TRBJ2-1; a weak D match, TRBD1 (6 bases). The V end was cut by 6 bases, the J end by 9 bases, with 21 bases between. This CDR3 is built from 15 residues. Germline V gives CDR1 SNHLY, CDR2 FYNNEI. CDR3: CASSAEVGTFSEQFF. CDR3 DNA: TGTGCCAGCAGCGCCGAGGTTGGGACATTCAGTGAGCAGTTCTTC.

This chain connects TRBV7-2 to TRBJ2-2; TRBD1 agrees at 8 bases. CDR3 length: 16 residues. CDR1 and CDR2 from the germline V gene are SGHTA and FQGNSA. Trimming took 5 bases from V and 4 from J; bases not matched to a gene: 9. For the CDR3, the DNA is TGTGCCAGCAGCCGGGACAGGAGTCTCGGCACCGGGGAGCTGTTTTTT. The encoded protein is CASSRDRSLGTGELFF.

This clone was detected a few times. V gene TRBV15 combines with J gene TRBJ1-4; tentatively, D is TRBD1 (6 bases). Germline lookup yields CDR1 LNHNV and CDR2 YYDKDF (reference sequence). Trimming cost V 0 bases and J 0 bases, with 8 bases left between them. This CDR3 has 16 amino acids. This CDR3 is CATSRDRGATNEKLFF. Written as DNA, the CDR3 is TGTGCCACCAGCAGAGACAGGGGCGCAACTAATGAAAAACTGTTTTTT.

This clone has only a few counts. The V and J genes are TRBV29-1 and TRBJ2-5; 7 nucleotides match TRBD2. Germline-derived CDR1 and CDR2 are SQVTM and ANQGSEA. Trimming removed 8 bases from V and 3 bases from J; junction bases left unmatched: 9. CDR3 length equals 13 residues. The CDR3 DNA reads TGCAGCATCCCGGGGGGATTGGAAGAGACCCAGTACTTC. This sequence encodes CSIPGGLEETQYF.

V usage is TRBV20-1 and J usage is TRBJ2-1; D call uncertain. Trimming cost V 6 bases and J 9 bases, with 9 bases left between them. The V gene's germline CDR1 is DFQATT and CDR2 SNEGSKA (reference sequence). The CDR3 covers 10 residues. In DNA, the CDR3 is TGCAGTGCGCAGGTCGTTGAGCAGTTCTTC. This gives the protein CSAQVVEQFF.

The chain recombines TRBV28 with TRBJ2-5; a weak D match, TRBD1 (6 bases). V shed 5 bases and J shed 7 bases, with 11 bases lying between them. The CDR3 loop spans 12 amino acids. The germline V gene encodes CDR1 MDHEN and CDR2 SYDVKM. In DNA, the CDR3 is TGTGCCAGCAGTACAGGGTCAGGGACCCAGTACTTC. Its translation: CASSTGSGTQYF.

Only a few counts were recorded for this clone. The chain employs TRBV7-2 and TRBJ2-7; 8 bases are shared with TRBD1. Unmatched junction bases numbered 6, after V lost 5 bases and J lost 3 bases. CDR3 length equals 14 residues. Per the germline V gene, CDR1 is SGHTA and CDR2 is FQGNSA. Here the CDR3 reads CASSPWDRYYEQYF. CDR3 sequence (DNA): TGTGCCAGCAGCCCATGGGACAGGTACTACGAGCAGTACTTC. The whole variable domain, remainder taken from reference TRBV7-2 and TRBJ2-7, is GAGVSQSPSNKVTEKGKDVELRCDPISGHTALYWYRQSLGQGLEFLIYFQGNSAPDKSGLPSDRFSAERTGGSVSTLTIQRTQQEDSAVYLCASSPWDRYYEQYFGPGTRLTVT.

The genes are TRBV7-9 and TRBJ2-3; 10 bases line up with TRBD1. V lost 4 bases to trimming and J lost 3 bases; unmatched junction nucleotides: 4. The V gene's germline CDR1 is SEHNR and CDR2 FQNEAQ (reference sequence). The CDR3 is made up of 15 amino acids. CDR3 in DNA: TGTGCCAGCAGCTCCGGGACAGGGGAAACAGATACGCAGTATTTT. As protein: CASSSGTGETDTQYF.

DNA for the CDR3: TGTGCCTGGAGTGTAGGAGGCGGACAGAGCTATGGCTACACCTTC. Translated: CAWSVGGGQSYGYTF. The V gene is TRBV30, the J gene TRBJ1-2, with TRBD1 as a possible D gene (6 bases). V was cut by 0 bases and J by 4 bases, with 15 bases left in between. CDR1 and CDR2 from the germline V gene are GTSNPN and SVGIG (reference sequence). This CDR3 spans 15 amino acids.

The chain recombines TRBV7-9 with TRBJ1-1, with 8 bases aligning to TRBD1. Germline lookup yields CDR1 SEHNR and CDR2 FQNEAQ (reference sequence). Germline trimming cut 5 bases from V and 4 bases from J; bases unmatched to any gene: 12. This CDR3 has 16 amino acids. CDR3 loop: CASSPHRQGLSTEAFF. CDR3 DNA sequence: TGTGCCAGCAGCCCCCACCGACAGGGGTTGAGCACTGAAGCTTTCTTT.

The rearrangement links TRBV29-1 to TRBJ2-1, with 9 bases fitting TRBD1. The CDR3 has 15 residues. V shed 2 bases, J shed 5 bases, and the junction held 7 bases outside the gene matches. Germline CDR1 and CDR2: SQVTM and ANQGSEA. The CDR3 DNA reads TGCAGCGTTGAAAGGCCGACAGGGGGTGACAATGAGCAGTTCTTC. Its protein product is CSVERPTGGDNEQFF.

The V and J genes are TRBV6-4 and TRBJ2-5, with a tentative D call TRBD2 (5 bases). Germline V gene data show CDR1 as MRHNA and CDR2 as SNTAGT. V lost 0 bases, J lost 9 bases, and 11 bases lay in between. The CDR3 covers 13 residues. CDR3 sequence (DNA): TGTGCCAGCAGTGACTCCGGCTTGGAGGCCCAGTACTTC. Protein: CASSDSGLEAQYF.

CDR3 bases: TGTGCCAGCTCACCGACAGGGGGTGAATATCGAGTCCTGACTTTC. Amino acid sequence: CASSPTGGEYRVLTF. The V call is TRBV18, the J call TRBJ2-6; 9 bases match TRBD1. Germline CDR1 reads KGHSH; CDR2 reads LQKENI. This CDR3 is built from 15 residues. V shed 3 bases and J 13 bases; nucleotides not matched to a gene: 10.

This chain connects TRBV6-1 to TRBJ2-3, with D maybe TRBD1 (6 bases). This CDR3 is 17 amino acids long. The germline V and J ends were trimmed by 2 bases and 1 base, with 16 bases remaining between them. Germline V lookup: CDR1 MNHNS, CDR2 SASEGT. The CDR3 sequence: CASSETWLGAGTDTQYF. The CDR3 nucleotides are TGTGCCAGCAGTGAAACCTGGCTGGGGGCGGGCACAGATACGCAGTATTTT.

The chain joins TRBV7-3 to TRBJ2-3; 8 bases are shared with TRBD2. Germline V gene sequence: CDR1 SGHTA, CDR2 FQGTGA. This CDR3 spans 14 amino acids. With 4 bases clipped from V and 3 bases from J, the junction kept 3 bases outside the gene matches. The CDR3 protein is CASSYSGTTDTQYF. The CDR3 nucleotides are TGTGCCAGCAGCTATAGCGGGACGACAGATACGCAGTATTTT.

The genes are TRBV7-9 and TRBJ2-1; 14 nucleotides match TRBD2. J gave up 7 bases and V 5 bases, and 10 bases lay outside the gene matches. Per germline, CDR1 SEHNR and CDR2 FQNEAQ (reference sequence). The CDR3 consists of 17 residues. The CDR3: CASSLNPGLAGVNEQFF. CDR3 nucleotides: TGTGCCAGCAGCCTTAATCCGGGACTAGCGGGAGTGAATGAGCAGTTCTTC. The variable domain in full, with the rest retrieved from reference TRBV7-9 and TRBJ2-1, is DTGVSQNPRHKITKRGQNVTFRCDPISEHNRLYWYRQTLGQGPEFLTYFQNEAQLEKSRLLSDRFSAERPKGSFSTLEIQRTEQGDSAMYLCASSLNPGLAGVNEQFFGPGTRLTVL.

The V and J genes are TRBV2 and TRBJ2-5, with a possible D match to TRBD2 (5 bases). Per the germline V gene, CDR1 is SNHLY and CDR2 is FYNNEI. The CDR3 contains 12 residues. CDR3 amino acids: CAYRGLGETQYF. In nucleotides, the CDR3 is TGTGCATATCGGGGATTGGGAGAGACCCAGTACTTC.

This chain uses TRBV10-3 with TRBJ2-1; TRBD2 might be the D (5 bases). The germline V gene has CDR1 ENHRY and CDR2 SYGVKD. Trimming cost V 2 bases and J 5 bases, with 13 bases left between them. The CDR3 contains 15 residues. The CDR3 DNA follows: TGTGCCATCAGTGAGGGTGGGAGCCCCCACAATGAGCAGTTCTTC. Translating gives CAISEGGSPHNEQFF.

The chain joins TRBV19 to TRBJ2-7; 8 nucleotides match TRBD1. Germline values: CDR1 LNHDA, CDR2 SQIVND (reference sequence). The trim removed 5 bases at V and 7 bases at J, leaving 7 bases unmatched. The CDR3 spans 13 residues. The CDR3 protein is CASSLQGAGEQYF. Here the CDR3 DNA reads TGTGCCAGTAGTCTCCAGGGGGCGGGTGAGCAGTACTTC.

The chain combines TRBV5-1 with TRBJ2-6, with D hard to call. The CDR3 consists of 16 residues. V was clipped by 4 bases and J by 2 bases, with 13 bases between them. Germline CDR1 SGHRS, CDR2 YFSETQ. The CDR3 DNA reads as TGCGCCAGCAGCCGTGTGAGAGGAACTGGGGCCAACGTCCTGACTTTC. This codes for CASSRVRGTGANVLTF.

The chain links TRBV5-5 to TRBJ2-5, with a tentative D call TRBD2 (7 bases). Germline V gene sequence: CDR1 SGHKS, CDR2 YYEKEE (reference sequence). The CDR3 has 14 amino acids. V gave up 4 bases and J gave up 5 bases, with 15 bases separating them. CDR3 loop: CASSLPGGRETQYF. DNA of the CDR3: TGTGCCAGCAGCCTTCCCGGGGGGCGGGAGACCCAGTACTTC.

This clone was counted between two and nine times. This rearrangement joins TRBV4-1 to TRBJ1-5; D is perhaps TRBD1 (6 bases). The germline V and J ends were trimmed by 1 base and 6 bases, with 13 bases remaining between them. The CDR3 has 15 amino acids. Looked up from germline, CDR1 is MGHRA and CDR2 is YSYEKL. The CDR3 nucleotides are TGCGCCAGCAGCCAAGGACGGGGGGGGCCTCAGCCCCAGCATTTT. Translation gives CASSQGRGGPQPQHF.

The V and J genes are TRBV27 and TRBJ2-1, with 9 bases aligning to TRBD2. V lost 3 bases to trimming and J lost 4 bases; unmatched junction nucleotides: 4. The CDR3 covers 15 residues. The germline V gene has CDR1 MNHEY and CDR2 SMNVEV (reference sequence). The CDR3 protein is CASSFGAGGYNEQFF. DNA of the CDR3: TGTGCCAGCAGTTTCGGGGCGGGAGGGTACAATGAGCAGTTCTTC.